This T cell receptor beta chain is from a study of graft-versus-host responses after intestinal transplantation. The study, taken as a whole, reports: Individuals who had graft-donor T cell macrochimerism had allografts that showed high graft-versus-host to host-versus-graft clonal ratios. GvH clones surfaced in recipient marrow, some emerging earlier in ileum or blood.

In the case of this clone: The antigen remains undetermined.

Repertoires were generated with immunoSEQ multiplex PCR, while TCRdb's copy carries only in-frame clones and drops some. The repertoire includes some 36,000 clones, approximately 94% of them detected once, and approximately 0.22% sits in the top ten. The germline V gene has CDR1 MNHEY and CDR2 SVGAGI. Trimming shortened V by 6 bases and J by 8 bases, and 16 bases separated the two germline ends. The CDR3 has 13 residues. The V gene is TRBV6-5, the J gene TRBJ1-2, with D possibly matching TRBD1 (5 bases). The TCR was taken from a human donor who was the organ donor for an intestinal transplant. Sequencing was performed on unstimulated CD4+ T cells sorted from spleen or lymph node cells, taken before transplant. CDR3 residues: CASRSPGWSGYTF. CDR3 DNA: TGTGCCAGCAGATCACCAGGGTGGAGCGGCTACACCTTC.